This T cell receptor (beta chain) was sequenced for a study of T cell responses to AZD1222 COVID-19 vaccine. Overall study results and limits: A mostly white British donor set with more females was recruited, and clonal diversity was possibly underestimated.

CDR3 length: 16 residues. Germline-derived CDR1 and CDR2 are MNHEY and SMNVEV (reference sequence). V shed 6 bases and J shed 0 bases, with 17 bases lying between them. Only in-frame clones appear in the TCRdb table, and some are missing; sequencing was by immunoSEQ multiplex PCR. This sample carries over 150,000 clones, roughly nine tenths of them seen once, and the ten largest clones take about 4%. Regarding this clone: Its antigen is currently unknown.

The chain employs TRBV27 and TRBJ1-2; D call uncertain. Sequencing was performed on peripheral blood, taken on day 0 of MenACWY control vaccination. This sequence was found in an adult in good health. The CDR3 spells CASSRVPAGPNYGYTF. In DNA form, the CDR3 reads TGTGCCAGCAGCCGAGTACCTGCGGGCCCTAACTATGGCTACACCTTC.